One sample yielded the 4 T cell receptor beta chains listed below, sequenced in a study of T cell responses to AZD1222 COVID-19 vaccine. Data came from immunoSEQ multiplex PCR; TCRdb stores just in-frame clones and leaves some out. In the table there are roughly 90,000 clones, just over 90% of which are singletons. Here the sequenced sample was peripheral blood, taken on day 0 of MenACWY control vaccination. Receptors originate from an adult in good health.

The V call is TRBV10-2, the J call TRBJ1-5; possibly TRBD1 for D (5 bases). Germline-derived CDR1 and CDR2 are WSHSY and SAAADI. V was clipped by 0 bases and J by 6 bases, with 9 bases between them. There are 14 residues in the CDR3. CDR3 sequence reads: CASSESWGGQPQHF. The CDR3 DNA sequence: TGCGCCAGCAGTGAGTCTTGGGGGGGTCAGCCCCAGCATTTT.

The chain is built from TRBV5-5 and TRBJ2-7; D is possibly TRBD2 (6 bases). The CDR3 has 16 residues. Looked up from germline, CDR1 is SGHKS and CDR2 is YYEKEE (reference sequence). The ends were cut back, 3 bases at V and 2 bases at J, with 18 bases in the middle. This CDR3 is CASSYRPGTGAYEQYF. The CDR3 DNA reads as TGTGCCAGCAGCTACCGGCCAGGGACTGGGGCCTACGAGCAGTACTTC.

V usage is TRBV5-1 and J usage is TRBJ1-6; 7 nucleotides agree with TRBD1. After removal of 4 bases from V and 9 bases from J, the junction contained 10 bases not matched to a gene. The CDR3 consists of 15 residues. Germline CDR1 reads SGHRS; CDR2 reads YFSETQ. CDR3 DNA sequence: TGCGCCAGCAGCGACCCGACAGGGTTTAGTTCACCCCTCCACTTT. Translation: CASSDPTGFSSPLHF.

DNA of the CDR3: TGTGCCAGCAGTCCCGAGGGACAGGGGCGAACTGAAGCTTTCTTT. Encoded protein: CASSPEGQGRTEAFF. The chain links TRBV6-5 to TRBJ1-1; 10 bases are a match to TRBD1. The trim removed 5 bases at V and 5 bases at J, leaving 8 bases unmatched. CDR1 and CDR2 (germline): MNHEY, SVGAGI. The CDR3 extends over 15 amino acids.